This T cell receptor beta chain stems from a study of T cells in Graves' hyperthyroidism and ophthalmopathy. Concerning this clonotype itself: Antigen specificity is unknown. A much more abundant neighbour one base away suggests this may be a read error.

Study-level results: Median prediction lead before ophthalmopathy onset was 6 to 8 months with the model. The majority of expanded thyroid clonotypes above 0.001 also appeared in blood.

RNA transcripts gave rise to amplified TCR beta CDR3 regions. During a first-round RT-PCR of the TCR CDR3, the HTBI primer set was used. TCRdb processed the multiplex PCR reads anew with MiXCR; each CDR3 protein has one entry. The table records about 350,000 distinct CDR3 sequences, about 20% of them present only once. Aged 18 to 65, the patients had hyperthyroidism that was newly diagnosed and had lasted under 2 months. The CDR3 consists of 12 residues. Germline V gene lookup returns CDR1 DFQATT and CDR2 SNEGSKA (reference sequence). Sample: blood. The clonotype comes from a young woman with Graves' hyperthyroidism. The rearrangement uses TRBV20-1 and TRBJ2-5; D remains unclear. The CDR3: CSASVSQDTQYF. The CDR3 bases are TGCAGTGCTAGTGTCAGTCAAGATACCCAGTACTTC.